This T cell receptor (beta chain) was found in a study of vaccination and CD4 T cells after COVID-19. Study-level information: Overlapping spike peptides served as the stimulus for the cells. These peptides came from SARS-CoV-2 and from the common cold coronaviruses HCoV-NL63, HCoV-OC43 and HCoV-229E. Study observations and caveats: It was observed that, in convalescent patients, a median about 90% of reactive clones arose only post-vaccination.

On this clonotype: Its antigen is not identified.

The Oncomine TCR Beta short-read assay sequenced DNA from cultured CD4+ T cells. In this case, cultured CD4+ T cells provided the extracted genomic DNA. TCRdb recomputed calls from the PCR reads with MiXCR, one row per CDR3 protein. Among 15,000 to 25,000 distinct CDR3 sequences listed, more than 50% were seen once. The CDR3 length is 16 residues. CDR1 ENHRY and CDR2 SYGVKD come from the germline V gene. V shed 6 bases, J shed 0 bases, and the junction held 7 bases outside the gene matches. Treatment defined: 10-day PBMC culture with coronavirus spike peptide pools or control peptides (ViraFEST assay). Before TCRs were sequenced, ViraFEST expanded antigen-specific T cells with peptide pools.

This receptor was obtained from a human donor who had recovered from COVID-19. This chain links TRBV10-3 with TRBJ2-1; 8 positions agree with TRBD2. Sequences were obtained from CD4+ T cells from blood, cultured in vitro. The CDR3 region is CAISPDGTSSYNEQFF. In DNA, the CDR3 is TGTGCCATCAGCCCCGACGGGACTAGCTCCTACAATGAGCAGTTCTTC.